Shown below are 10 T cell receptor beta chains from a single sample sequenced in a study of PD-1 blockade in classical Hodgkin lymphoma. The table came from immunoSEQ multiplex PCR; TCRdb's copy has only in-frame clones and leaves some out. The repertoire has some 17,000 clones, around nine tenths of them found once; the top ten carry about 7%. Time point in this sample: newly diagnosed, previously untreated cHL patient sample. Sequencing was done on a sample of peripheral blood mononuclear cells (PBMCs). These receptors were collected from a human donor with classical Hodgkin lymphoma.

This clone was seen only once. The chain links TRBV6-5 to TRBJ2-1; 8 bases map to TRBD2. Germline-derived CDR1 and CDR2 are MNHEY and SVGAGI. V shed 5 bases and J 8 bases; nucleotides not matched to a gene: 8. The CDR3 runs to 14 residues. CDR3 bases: TGTGCCAGCAGTCCTACTGGCGGGAGGCATGAGCAGTTCTTC. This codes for CASSPTGGRHEQFF.

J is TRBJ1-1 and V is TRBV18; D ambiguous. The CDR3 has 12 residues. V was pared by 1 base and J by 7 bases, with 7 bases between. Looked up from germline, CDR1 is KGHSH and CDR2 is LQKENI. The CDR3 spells CASSPRQIEAFF. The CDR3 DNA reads TGTGCCAGCTCACCACGGCAGATTGAAGCTTTCTTT.

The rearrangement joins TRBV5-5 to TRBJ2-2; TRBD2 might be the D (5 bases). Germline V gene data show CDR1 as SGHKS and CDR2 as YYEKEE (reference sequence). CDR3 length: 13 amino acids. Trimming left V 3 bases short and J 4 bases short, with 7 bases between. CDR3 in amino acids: CASSSRVTGELFF. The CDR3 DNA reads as TGTGCCAGCAGCTCGAGGGTCACCGGGGAGCTGTTTTTT.

CDR3 loop: CASSWDVQQYF. The DNA of the CDR3 is TGTGCCAGCAGCTGGGACGTCCAGCAGTATTTT. The V call is TRBV11-2, the J call TRBJ2-3; either TRBD1 or TRBD2 may supply D (5 bases each). The CDR3 runs to 11 residues. Trimming shortened V by 4 bases and J by 11 bases, and 10 bases separated the two germline ends. Germline V CDR1 and CDR2: SGHAT, FQNNGV.

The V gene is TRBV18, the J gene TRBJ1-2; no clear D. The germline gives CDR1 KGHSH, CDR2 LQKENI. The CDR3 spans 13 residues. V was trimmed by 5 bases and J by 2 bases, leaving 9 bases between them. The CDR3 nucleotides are TGTGCCAGCTCAATCGGACGGAACTATGGCTACACCTTC. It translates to CASSIGRNYGYTF. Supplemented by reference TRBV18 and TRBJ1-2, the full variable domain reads NAGVMQNPRHLVRRRGQEARLRCSPMKGHSHVYWYRQLPEEGLKFMVYLQKENIIDESGMPKERFSAEFPKEGPSILRIQQVVRGDSAAYFCASSIGRNYGYTFGSGTRLTVV.

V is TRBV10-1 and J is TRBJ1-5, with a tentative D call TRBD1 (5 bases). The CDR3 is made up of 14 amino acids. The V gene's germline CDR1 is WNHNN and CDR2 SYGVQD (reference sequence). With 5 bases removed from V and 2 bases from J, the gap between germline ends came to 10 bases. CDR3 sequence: CASSRQRGNQPQHF. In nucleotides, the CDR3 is TGCGCCAGCAGTCGACAGAGAGGCAATCAGCCCCAGCATTTT.

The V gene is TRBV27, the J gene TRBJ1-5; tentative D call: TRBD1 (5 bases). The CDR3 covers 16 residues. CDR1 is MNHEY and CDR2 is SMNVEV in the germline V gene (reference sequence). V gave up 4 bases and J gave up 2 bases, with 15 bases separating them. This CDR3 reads CASSSSSTGGNQPQHF. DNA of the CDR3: TGTGCCAGCAGTTCAAGCTCCACAGGAGGCAATCAGCCCCAGCATTTT.

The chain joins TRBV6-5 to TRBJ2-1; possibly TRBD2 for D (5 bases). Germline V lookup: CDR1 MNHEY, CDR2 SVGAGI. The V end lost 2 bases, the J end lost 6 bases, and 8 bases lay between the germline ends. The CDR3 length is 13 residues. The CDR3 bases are TGTGCCAGCAGTTACGCTAGCATCAATGAGCAGTTCTTC. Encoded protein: CASSYASINEQFF.

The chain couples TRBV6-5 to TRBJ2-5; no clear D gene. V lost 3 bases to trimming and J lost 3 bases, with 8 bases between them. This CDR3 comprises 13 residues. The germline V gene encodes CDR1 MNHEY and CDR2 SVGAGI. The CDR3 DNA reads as TGTGCCAGCAGTTATTGGGGAAAAGAGACCCAGTACTTC. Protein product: CASSYWGKETQYF.

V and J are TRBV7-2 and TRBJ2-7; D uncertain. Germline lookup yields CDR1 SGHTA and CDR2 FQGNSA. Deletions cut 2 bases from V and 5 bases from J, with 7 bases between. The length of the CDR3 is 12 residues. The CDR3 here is CASSLYRDEQYF. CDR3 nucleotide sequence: TGTGCCAGCAGCTTATACCGGGACGAGCAGTACTTC. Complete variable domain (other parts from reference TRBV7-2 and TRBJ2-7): GAGVSQSPSNKVTEKGKDVELRCDPISGHTALYWYRQSLGQGLEFLIYFQGNSAPDKSGLPSDRFSAERTGGSVSTLTIQRTQQEDSAVYLCASSLYRDEQYFGPGTRLTVT.